The 3 T cell receptor beta chains presented below share a single source sample, sequenced in a study of control samples from healthy donors and cancer patients. TCRdb keeps only in-frame clones here, not all; method: immunoSEQ multiplex PCR. The table lists 100,000 to 150,000 clones, around nine tenths of them singletons. Input material: blood. The origin of the receptors is a man aged 18 to 29 in good health.

The chain carries TRBV5-1 and TRBJ1-3, with D uncertain. The CDR3 consists of 14 residues. Trimming removed 0 bases at V and 4 bases at J, with 8 bases between. Germline assignment: CDR1 SGHRS and CDR2 YFSETQ. DNA for the CDR3: TGCGCCAGCAGCTTGGAGGGCGGGGGAAACACCATATATTTT. Translated, it gives CASSLEGGGNTIYF.

V and J are TRBV7-2 and TRBJ1-2, with D possibly matching TRBD1 (5 bases). Trimming removed 4 bases from V and 5 bases from J, with 14 bases in between. Germline V gives CDR1 SGHTA, CDR2 FQGNSA. The CDR3 is made up of 14 amino acids. CDR3 DNA sequence: TGTGCCAGCAGCTCCACAGGCGTTCGGTATGGCTACACCTTC. It codes for CASSSTGVRYGYTF.

The chain combines TRBV7-9 with TRBJ1-1, with D unclear. The germline CDR1 and CDR2 sequences are SEHNR and FQNEAQ (reference sequence). The CDR3 has 15 amino acids. V dropped 2 bases and J dropped 0 bases, with 10 bases sitting between them. The CDR3 loop is CASSLLRLMNTEAFF. CDR3 nucleotide sequence: TGTGCCAGCAGCTTATTGCGGCTTATGAACACTGAAGCTTTCTTT.